A single sample is the source of the 3 T cell receptor beta chains below, sequenced in a study of immune heterogeneity within non-small cell lung tumors. Bulk tumor genomic DNA, 550 to 650 ng per sample, was the template. During surgery, several far-apart biopsies were obtained from every primary tumor. The patients were newly diagnosed with non-small cell lung cancer, had not been treated, and had curative surgery. The TCR beta CDR3 region was amplified by multiplex PCR employing 32 V and 13 J primers. TCRdb ran MiXCR on the multiplex PCR reads and lists one entry per CDR3 protein. The table includes roughly 15,000 distinct CDR3 sequences, under 35% detected once. The specimen was lung tumor tissue. These receptors originate from a woman aged 45-65 years with non-small cell lung cancer.

This clonotype was counted ten times or more. The chain couples TRBV30 to TRBJ2-1; TRBD1 might be the D (6 bases). The CDR3 runs to 16 residues. V was clipped by 0 bases and J by 1 base, with 13 bases between them. Germline assignment: CDR1 GTSNPN and CDR2 SVGIG (reference sequence). The CDR3 nucleotides read TGTGCCTGGAGTGTACGGACAGCCAGATCCTACAATGAGCAGTTCTTC. Protein sequence: CAWSVRTARSYNEQFF.

This clonotype was detected only a few times. The rearrangement joins TRBV13 to TRBJ2-5; TRBD2 is a possible D gene (6 bases). CDR1 and CDR2 from the germline V gene are PRHDT and FYEKMQ (reference sequence). The CDR3 extends over 18 amino acids. V dropped 5 bases and J dropped 2 bases, with 24 bases sitting between them. The CDR3, as DNA: TGTGCCAGCAGCAGGCCAACATTTACTAGCCGCCTTCAAGAGACCCAGTACTTC. As protein: CASSRPTFTSRLQETQYF.

This clonotype was recorded many times. The CDR3 loop is CASGVQGGYQPQHF. The CDR3 DNA reads TGTGCCAGTGGGGTACAGGGAGGATATCAGCCCCAGCATTTT. The V call is TRBV19, the J call TRBJ1-5, with D possibly TRBD1 on 6 matching bases. Trimming cost V 8 bases and J 5 bases, with 16 bases left between them. Germline assignment: CDR1 LNHDA and CDR2 SQIVND (reference sequence). CDR3 length: 14 residues.